This paragraph covers one TCR beta chain sequence. This sample is part of a study of blood T cell repertoires in COVID-19. Study-wide context: PBMCs, B-cell-depleted T cells, or T cells provided the cDNA or gDNA that made up the material.

The germline gives CDR1 SGHDN, CDR2 FVKESK. V was cut by 4 bases and J by 0 bases, with 9 bases left in between. CDR3 size: 14 residues. The data were produced by immunoSEQ multiplex PCR, yet TCRdb's version contains in-frame clones alone and is incomplete. The sample holds 150,000 to 200,000 clones, 80% to 85% seen once. V is TRBV14 and J is TRBJ1-1; D is ambiguous. This TCR was sampled from a human donor with acute or convalescent COVID-19. The donor label of this sample is uncertain. Sequencing used peripheral blood. CDR3 coding DNA: TGTGCCAGCAGCCCCCTCTCCCTGAACACTGAAGCTTTCTTT. Amino acids: CASSPLSLNTEAFF.